The rows below give T cell receptor beta chains drawn from one sample of a study of liver allograft versus peripheral blood T cells. TCRdb analysed the reads with MiXCR anew, one entry per CDR3 protein. Counted here are 6,000 to 8,000 distinct CDR3 sequences, around a sixth occurring once; the ten biggest clones make up more than 1.1%. Every receptor here comes from a human patient who had a liver transplant. Among the T cells, some may be from the graft donor. Each CDR3 is given with its conserved first and last residue. A D gene is named only where the DNA matches it firmly. The size entry is marked missing in some rows and otherwise reads once, few, many or a size class.

j_call,v_call,clone_size,d_call,cdr3_aa,cdr3_nt
TRBJ2-7,TRBV10-3,NA,NA,CAISPANEQYF,TGTGCCATCAGCCCTGCTAACGAGCAGTACTTC
TRBJ1-2,TRBV7-2,many,NA,CASSLYRVGYGYTF,TGTGCCAGCAGCCTTTACAGGGTAGGCTATGGCTACACCTTC
TRBJ1-3,TRBV6-2/TRBV6-3,medium-sized,NA,CASTTRDDTIYF,TGTGCCAGCACCACTCGCGATGACACCATATATTTT
TRBJ1-1,TRBV2,few,NA,CASKADTNTEAFF,TGTGCCAGCAAGGCAGATACAAACACTGAAGCTTTCTTT
TRBJ2-5,TRBV6-5,few,TRBD1,CASSTVPGQGGQYF,TGTGCCAGCAGTACTGTGCCGGGACAGGGAGGCCAGTACTTC
TRBJ1-4,TRBV19,few,NA,CASSEVEKLFF,TGTGCCAGTAGTGAGGTAGAAAAACTGTTTTTT
TRBJ2-2,TRBV27,medium-sized,NA,CASSFHQGNTGELFF,TGTGCCAGCAGTTTTCATCAGGGGAACACCGGGGAGCTGTTTTTT
TRBJ1-6,TRBV27,medium-sized,NA,CASSQGPNSPLHF,TGTGCCAGCAGTCAGGGCCCAAATTCACCCCTCCACTTT
TRBJ1-2,TRBV10-1,medium-sized,NA,CASSPDRNYGYTF,TGTGCCAGCAGCCCCGACAGAAACTATGGCTACACCTTC
TRBJ2-7,TRBV3-1,NA,NA,CASSLGWGLDSYEQYF,TGTGCCAGCAGTTTGGGATGGGGACTGGATTCCTACGAGCAGTACTTC
TRBJ2-7,TRBV20-1,few,TRBD1,CSARGGTGGAYEQYF,TGCAGTGCTAGAGGGGGGACAGGGGGAGCCTACGAGCAGTACTTC
TRBJ1-1,TRBV6-1,medium-sized,NA,CASSGWQIEAFF,TGTGCCAGCAGCGGCTGGCAGATCGAAGCTTTCTTT
TRBJ1-1,TRBV15,many,NA,CATSTDYRTEAFF,TGTGCCACCAGCACCGATTACAGGACTGAAGCTTTCTTT
TRBJ1-1,TRBV7-2,NA,NA,CASSLGRNTEAFF,TGTGCCAGCAGCTTGGGCAGGAACACTGAAGCTTTCTTT
TRBJ1-4,TRBV7-2,many,TRBD1,CASSLVGGKVEKLFF,TGTGCCAGCAGCTTAGTAGGGGGCAAGGTTGAAAAACTGTTTTTT
TRBJ1-2,TRBV6-2/TRBV6-3,medium-sized,NA,CASSISRYGYTF,TGTGCCAGCAGCATAAGCCGCTATGGCTACACCTTC